These T cell receptor beta chains were read from a single sample in a study of blood T cell repertoires in COVID-19. Some clones are missing from TCRdb's copy, which holds only in-frame ones; the method was immunoSEQ multiplex PCR. Of roughly 200,000 clones listed, around 83% are singletons. The sample was PBMCs or T cells enriched from blood (not recorded which). These receptors came from a woman aged 40 to 49 in a cohort exposed to, infected with or recovered from COVID-19 (not recorded which). CDR3s include the opening cysteine and the closing phenylalanine or tryptophan. D genes are given only for firm matches. Clone size is stated in some rows and not others, as once, few, many or a class when expanded.

D gene: .; V gene: TRBV25-1; J gene: TRBJ2-5; clone size: .; CDR3 protein: CASGPKTQYF; CDR3 DNA: TGTGCCAGCGGCCCCAAGACCCAGTACTTC
D gene: .; V gene: TRBV7-9; J gene: TRBJ1-1; clone size: .; CDR3 protein: CASSYDRIEAFF; CDR3 DNA: TGTGCCAGCAGCTACGACAGAATTGAAGCTTTCTTT
D gene: TRBD1; V gene: TRBV13; J gene: TRBJ2-5; clone size: .; CDR3 protein: CASSSRGGNKSQYF; CDR3 DNA: TGTGCCAGCAGCTCCAGAGGGGGCAATAAATCCCAGTACTTC
D gene: .; V gene: TRBV30; J gene: TRBJ2-1; clone size: .; CDR3 protein: CAWSTQNEQFF; CDR3 DNA: TGTGCCTGGAGTACCCAGAATGAGCAGTTCTTC
D gene: .; V gene: TRBV4-1; J gene: TRBJ2-7; clone size: .; CDR3 protein: CASSQGLRQGPLEQYF; CDR3 DNA: TGCGCCAGCAGCCAGGGACTGAGACAGGGCCCCCTGGAGCAGTACTTC
D gene: TRBD1; V gene: TRBV7-6; J gene: TRBJ1-2; clone size: .; CDR3 protein: CASSLGQGRRGYTF; CDR3 DNA: TGTGCCAGCAGCTTAGGACAGGGTCGGCGAGGCTACACCTTC
D gene: TRBD1; V gene: TRBV5-1; J gene: TRBJ2-1; clone size: .; CDR3 protein: CASSLDRTGASNEQFF; CDR3 DNA: TGCGCCAGCAGCTTGGATCGGACAGGGGCGAGCAATGAGCAGTTCTTC
D gene: TRBD2; V gene: TRBV2; J gene: TRBJ2-1; clone size: .; CDR3 protein: CAMGLLIRTEQFF; CDR3 DNA: TGTGCCATGGGACTATTGATTAGGACCGAGCAGTTCTTC
D gene: .; V gene: TRBV10-3; J gene: TRBJ1-5; clone size: .; CDR3 protein: CAISDWGRGRDQPQHF; CDR3 DNA: TGTGCCATCAGTGATTGGGGCAGGGGAAGGGATCAGCCCCAGCATTTT
D gene: .; V gene: TRBV13; J gene: TRBJ2-3; clone size: .; CDR3 protein: CASSGVEMGRTDTQYF; CDR3 DNA: TGTGCCAGCAGCGGAGTCGAAATGGGGAGGACAGATACGCAGTATTTT
D gene: TRBD1; V gene: TRBV4-1; J gene: TRBJ1-2; clone size: .; CDR3 protein: CASSQIARQGVNYGYTF; CDR3 DNA: TGCGCCAGCAGCCAGATCGCGAGACAGGGTGTTAACTATGGCTACACCTTC
D gene: TRBD1; V gene: TRBV11-1; J gene: TRBJ1-6; clone size: .; CDR3 protein: CASSLGRDRANSPLHF; CDR3 DNA: TGTGCCAGCAGCTTAGGTCGGGACAGAGCCAATTCACCCCTCCACTTT
D gene: .; V gene: TRBV4-2; J gene: TRBJ2-7; clone size: .; CDR3 protein: CASSQELAITYEQYF; CDR3 DNA: TGTGCCAGCAGCCAAGAGTTAGCGATCACCTACGAGCAGTACTTC
D gene: .; V gene: TRBV7-9; J gene: TRBJ1-5; clone size: .; CDR3 protein: CASSLGVDSNQPQHF; CDR3 DNA: TGTGCCAGCAGCTTGGGAGTGGATAGCAATCAGCCCCAGCATTTT
D gene: TRBD2; V gene: TRBV19; J gene: TRBJ2-7; clone size: .; CDR3 protein: CASSPSGRGYEQYF; CDR3 DNA: TGTGCCAGTAGTCCCTCAGGGAGGGGTTACGAGCAGTACTTC
D gene: .; V gene: TRBV5-5; J gene: TRBJ2-7; clone size: .; CDR3 protein: CASSRGQNYEQYF; CDR3 DNA: TGTGCCAGCAGCCGTGGACAGAACTACGAGCAGTACTTC
D gene: TRBD1; V gene: TRBV24-1; J gene: TRBJ2-5; clone size: .; CDR3 protein: CATSDLDRPQETQYF; CDR3 DNA: TGTGCCACCAGTGACCTGGACAGGCCTCAAGAGACCCAGTACTTC
D gene: .; V gene: TRBV5-1; J gene: TRBJ1-1; clone size: .; CDR3 protein: CASSLNSGWENTEAFF; CDR3 DNA: TGCGCCAGCAGCTTGAATTCAGGGTGGGAGAACACTGAAGCTTTCTTT
D gene: TRBD1; V gene: TRBV6-5; J gene: TRBJ2-5; clone size: .; CDR3 protein: CASSSDRAQETQYF; CDR3 DNA: TGTGCCAGCAGTTCGGACAGGGCCCAAGAGACCCAGTACTTC
D gene: .; V gene: TRBV1; J gene: TRBJ1-5; clone size: once; CDR3 protein: CTSSQEGDSNQPQHF; CDR3 DNA: TGCACCAGCAGCCAAGAGGGAGATAGCAATCAGCCCCAGCATTTT
D gene: .; V gene: TRBV6-5; J gene: TRBJ1-1; clone size: .; CDR3 protein: CASRRTEALEAFF; CDR3 DNA: TGTGCCAGCAGAAGGACAGAGGCCCTTGAAGCTTTCTTT
D gene: .; V gene: TRBV10-1; J gene: TRBJ2-3; clone size: .; CDR3 protein: CASSESQLTLTDTQYF; CDR3 DNA: TGCGCCAGCAGTGAGTCACAGCTAACACTCACAGATACGCAGTATTTT
D gene: TRBD1; V gene: TRBV3-1/TRBV3-2; J gene: TRBJ2-4; clone size: .; CDR3 protein: CASARDRAGSGAKNIQYF; CDR3 DNA: TGTGCCAGCGCCCGGGACAGGGCGGGAAGTGGGGCCAAAAACATTCAGTACTTC
D gene: TRBD1; V gene: TRBV19; J gene: TRBJ1-6; clone size: .; CDR3 protein: CASSTRGSSSPLHF; CDR3 DNA: TGTGCCAGTAGTACCAGGGGGTCAAGTTCACCCCTCCACTTT
D gene: TRBD2; V gene: TRBV7-2; J gene: TRBJ2-7; clone size: .; CDR3 protein: CASSFTSGTSYEQYF; CDR3 DNA: TGTGCCAGCAGCTTTACTAGCGGGACCTCCTACGAGCAGTACTTC
D gene: .; V gene: TRBV7-2; J gene: TRBJ2-5; clone size: .; CDR3 protein: CASSSTTGPGETQYF; CDR3 DNA: TGTGCCAGCAGCTCAACGACAGGACCCGGGGAGACCCAGTACTTC
D gene: .; V gene: TRBV11-2; J gene: TRBJ1-2; clone size: once; CDR3 protein: CASSLGAVNYGYTF; CDR3 DNA: TGTGCCAGCAGCTTAGGAGCGGTAAACTATGGCTACACCTTC